The 12 T cell receptor beta chains below come from one sample, sequenced in a study of T cells expressing NK-cell markers. Reprocessing the 5' RACE reads, TCRdb reports a single entry for every CDR3 protein and omits DNA. The sample table includes some 450,000 distinct CDR3 sequences. The material sequenced was blood T cells: a sorted CD56 or NKG2C T cell subset, CD4+ or CD8+ T cells, or bulk PBMC T cells (not recorded which). The receptors shown here come from a woman aged 18 to 75 in good health.

The V gene is TRBV12-3 or TRBV12-4, the J gene TRBJ2-5; as DNA is missing, the TRBD1 call by TCRdb cannot be tested. The CDR3 length is 17 residues. The CDR3 reads CASSARGGGELLKTQYF.

This chain joins TRBV6-5 and TRBJ2-7; TCRdb proposes TRBD1, but this gene call is untestable without DNA. Germline values: CDR1 MNHEY, CDR2 SVGAGI. The CDR3 length is 14 residues. The chain's CDR3 is CASSYGTERYEQYF.

This sequence joins TRBV29-1 and TRBJ2-5; with no DNA, the TCRdb D assignment of TRBD2 cannot be verified. The germline V gene has CDR1 SQVTM and CDR2 ANQGSEA. The CDR3 contains 17 residues. This CDR3 is CSVEKNGLAGQRETQYF.

This chain joins TRBV15 and TRBJ2-1; TCRdb lists TRBD2, though no DNA is available to test this call. The CDR3 covers 12 residues. Germline lookup yields CDR1 LNHNV and CDR2 YYDKDF (reference sequence). The CDR3: CATSRDRASTFF.

The chain carries TRBV6-2 or TRBV6-3 and TRBJ2-7; TCRdb reports TRBD2, a call that lacks DNA to check it against. CDR1 is MNHEY and CDR2 is SVGEGT in the germline V gene. The CDR3 covers 15 residues. Here the CDR3 reads CASSSLAGGPYEQYF.

The V call is TRBV7-2, the J call TRBJ2-1. There are 13 residues in the CDR3. Germline V gene lookup returns CDR1 SGHTA and CDR2 FQGNSA. CDR3 residues: CASSLRWGKEQFF.

The chain is built from TRBV3-1 and TRBJ2-2. Germline V gene sequence: CDR1 LGHDT, CDR2 YNNKEL (reference sequence). The length of the CDR3 is 15 residues. Here the CDR3 reads CASSQGKGSTGELFF.

CDR3 region: CASSLTSGRSKFF. The chain has TRBV5-5 and TRBJ2-1; without DNA, the TCRdb call of TRBD2 cannot be checked. Per the germline V gene, CDR1 is SGHKS and CDR2 is YYEKEE (reference sequence). The CDR3 is 13 residues long.

The rearrangement uses TRBV12-3 or TRBV12-4 and TRBJ2-4; the TRBD2 assignment by TCRdb is unverifiable without DNA. The CDR3 runs 16 residues. This chain's CDR3 is CASSPWTSGSSNIQYF.

The chain has TRBV28 and TRBJ2-2; TCRdb reports TRBD1, a call that lacks DNA to check it against. This CDR3 is built from 16 residues. The germline V gene encodes CDR1 MDHEN and CDR2 SYDVKM. The CDR3: CASRLKKGDWDGELFF.

The V and J genes are TRBV19 and TRBJ2-1. Germline-derived CDR1 and CDR2 are LNHDA and SQIVND (reference sequence). The CDR3 spans 12 residues. The CDR3 protein is CASSIVDNEQFF.

The chain uses TRBV7-3 and TRBJ2-1; without DNA, the TCRdb call of TRBD2 cannot be checked. Germline V gives CDR1 SGHTA, CDR2 FQGTGA. This CDR3 is 15 amino acids long. The CDR3 reads CASSLVAGVWHEQFF.